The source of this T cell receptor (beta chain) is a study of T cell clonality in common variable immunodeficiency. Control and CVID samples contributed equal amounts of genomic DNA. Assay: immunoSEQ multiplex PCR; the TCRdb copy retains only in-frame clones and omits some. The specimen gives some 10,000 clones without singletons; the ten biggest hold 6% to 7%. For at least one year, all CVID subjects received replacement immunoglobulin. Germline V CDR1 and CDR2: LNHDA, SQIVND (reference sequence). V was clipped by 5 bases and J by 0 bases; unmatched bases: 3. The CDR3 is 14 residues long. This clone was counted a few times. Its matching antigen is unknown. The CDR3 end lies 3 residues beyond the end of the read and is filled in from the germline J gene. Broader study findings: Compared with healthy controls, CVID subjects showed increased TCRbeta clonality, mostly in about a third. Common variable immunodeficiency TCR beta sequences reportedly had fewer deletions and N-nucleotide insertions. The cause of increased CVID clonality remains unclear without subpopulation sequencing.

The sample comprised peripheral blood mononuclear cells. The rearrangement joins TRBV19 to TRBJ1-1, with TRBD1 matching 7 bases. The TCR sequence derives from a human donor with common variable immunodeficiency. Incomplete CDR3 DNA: TGTGCCAGTAGTCCACAGGGGATGAACACTGAA. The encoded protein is CASSPQGMNTE. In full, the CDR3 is CASSPQGMNTEAFF.